The clone carrying this T cell receptor (beta chain) has at least ten counts. Its antigen is not identified. The sample is drawn from a study of T-cell reconstitution after alpha-beta-depleted transplantation in children. Points from the study as a whole: Approximately two months post-transplant, alpha-beta T cells reportedly originated from several hundred expanded graft clones. T-cell numbers and diversity, one year after transplant, stemmed largely from T cells that were newly produced.

During its preparation, the TCRbeta library received unique molecular identifiers. TCRdb reprocessed the PCR reads via MiXCR and lists one record per CDR3 protein. The table shows around 30,000 distinct CDR3 sequences, with 5% to 7.5% occurring only once. V shed 8 bases and J 1 base; nucleotides not matched to a gene: 11. Germline V CDR1 and CDR2: MDHEN, SYDVKM. The CDR3 has 17 residues. The sequence was collected from a child less than two years old who had a stem cell transplant for acute myeloid leukemia, so the T cells may come from the graft donor. The chain combines TRBV28 with TRBJ1-1, with 12 nucleotides matching TRBD1. Sequencing used peripheral blood, obtained 60 days after TCRalphabeta/CD19-depleted stem cell transplant. The CDR3 spells CASPKPGQGARNTEAFF. In DNA, the CDR3 is TGTGCCAGCCCAAAGCCGGGACAGGGGGCGCGGAACACTGAAGCTTTCTTT.